The source of this T cell receptor beta chain is a study of blood T cell repertoires in COVID-19. This clone has just a few counts. The germline V gene encodes CDR1 SGHDN and CDR2 FVKESK. V was pared by 0 bases and J by 7 bases, with 22 bases between. This CDR3 region has 19 residues. The method was immunoSEQ multiplex PCR; TCRdb's version includes in-frame clones alone and lacks a portion of them. The sample includes 200,000 to 300,000 clones, 86% of them seen just once. The chain employs TRBV14 and TRBJ1-6, with D tentatively TRBD1 (5 bases). The clonotype comes from a woman in her twenties or thirties who had recovered from COVID-19. The sample consisted of peripheral blood. The CDR3 region is CASSQDPPTQGEENSPLHF. CDR3 DNA sequence: TGTGCCAGCAGCCAAGATCCCCCAACCCAAGGGGAAGAAAATTCACCCCTCCACTTT.